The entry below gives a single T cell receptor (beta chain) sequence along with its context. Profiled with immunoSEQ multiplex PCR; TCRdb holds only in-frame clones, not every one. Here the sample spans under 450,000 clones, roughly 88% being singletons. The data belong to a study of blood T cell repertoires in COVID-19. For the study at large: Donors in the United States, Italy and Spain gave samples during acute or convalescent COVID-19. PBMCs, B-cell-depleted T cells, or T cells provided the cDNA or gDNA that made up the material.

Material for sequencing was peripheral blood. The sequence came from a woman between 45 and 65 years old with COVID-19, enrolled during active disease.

CDR3 region: CAWSGQGKSNQPQHF. The CDR3 coding sequence is TGTGCCTGGAGTGGACAGGGGAAGAGCAATCAGCCCCAGCATTTT. The genes are TRBV30 and TRBJ1-5, with TRBD1 matching over 8 bases. CDR1 is GTSNPN and CDR2 is SVGIG in the germline V gene (reference sequence). The CDR3 sequence is 15 residues long. V shed 1 base and J 1 base; nucleotides not matched to a gene: 3.